The clone carrying this TCR beta chain was counted a single time. Antigen unknown. Treatment of the sample: roughly 10-day PBMC culture with coronavirus spike peptide pools or control peptides (ViraFEST assay). This sample was taken from a study of vaccination and CD4 T cells after COVID-19. Sequencing of the DNA from cultured CD4+ T cells was carried out with the Oncomine TCR Beta short-read assay. One entry per CDR3 protein, called by TCRdb with MiXCR from the PCR reads. Of 15,000 to 20,000 distinct CDR3 sequences in the sample, more than 50% were seen once. Overall study findings and caveats: Convalescent patients showed a median 86.3% of reactive clones that were seen only post-vaccination.

The CDR3 is made up of 16 amino acids. J was trimmed by 6 bases and V by 3 bases; bases with no gene match: 11. Germline CDR1 and CDR2: DFQATT and SNEGSKA (reference sequence). Sample: CD4+ T cells from blood, cultured in vitro. The rearrangement links TRBV20-1 to TRBJ2-1; TRBD2 matches at 10 bases. The receptor was derived from a human donor who had recovered from COVID-19. CDR3 amino acids: CSARDLRLAGRNEQFF. The CDR3 DNA sequence: TGCAGTGCTAGGGATTTGCGACTAGCGGGCCGCAATGAGCAGTTCTTC.